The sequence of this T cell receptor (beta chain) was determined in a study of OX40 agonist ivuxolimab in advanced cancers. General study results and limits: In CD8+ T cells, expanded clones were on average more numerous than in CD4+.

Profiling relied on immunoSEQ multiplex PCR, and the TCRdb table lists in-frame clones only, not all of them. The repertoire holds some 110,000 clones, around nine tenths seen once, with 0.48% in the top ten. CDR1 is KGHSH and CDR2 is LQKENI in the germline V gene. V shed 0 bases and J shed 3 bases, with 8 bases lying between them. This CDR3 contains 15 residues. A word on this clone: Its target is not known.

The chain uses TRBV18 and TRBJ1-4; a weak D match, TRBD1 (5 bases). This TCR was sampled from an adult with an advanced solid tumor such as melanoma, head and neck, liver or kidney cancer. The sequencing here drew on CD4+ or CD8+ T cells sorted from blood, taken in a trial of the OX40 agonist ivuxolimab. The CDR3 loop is CASSPPSTANEKLFF. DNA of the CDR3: TGTGCCAGCTCACCACCATCGACAGCTAATGAAAAACTGTTTTTT. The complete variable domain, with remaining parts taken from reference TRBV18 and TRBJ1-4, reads NAGVMQNPRHLVRRRGQEARLRCSPMKGHSHVYWYRQLPEEGLKFMVYLQKENIIDESGMPKERFSAEFPKEGPSILRIQQVVRGDSAAYFCASSPPSTANEKLFFGSGTQLSVL.